The TCR beta chain under discussion was sequenced for a study of STAT3 mutations in large granular lymphocyte leukemia. In the study overall: Roughly half the longitudinally sequenced T-LGLL patients had canonical STAT3 mutations.

Findings and limits, study-wide: In T-cell large granular lymphocyte leukemia, about half of patients showed multiple immunodominant subclonotypes. Persisting codominant clonotypes may have hidden a small pathogenic clone.

About this clone: Its specificity is not known.

Germline loops: CDR1 SGHKS, CDR2 YYEKEE (reference sequence). The CDR3 has 15 residues. V gave up 2 bases and J gave up 0 bases, with 6 bases separating them. TCRdb's table, derived via immunoSEQ multiplex PCR, lists solely in-frame clones and lacks some. Among tens of thousands of clones listed, roughly 81% were seen once. The rearrangement links TRBV5-5 to TRBJ2-6; D gene unclear. This receptor was taken from a human donor with T large granular lymphocyte leukemia. Some clones in this sample may be carry-over from other donors' samples. Sequencing was carried out using PBMCs. The CDR3 bases are TGTGCCAGCAGCTTTTTGGCCTCTGGGGCCAACGTCCTGACTTTC. Its translation is CASSFLASGANVLTF.